The entry that follows covers one T cell receptor (beta chain) sequence. These data are taken from a study of T cells after yellow fever vaccination. Trimming took 5 bases from V and 7 from J, leaving 17 bases between them. The length of the CDR3 is 14 residues. CDR1 SGHTA and CDR2 FQGNSA come from the germline V gene. Via MiXCR, TCRdb re-called the 5' RACE reads, giving one row per CDR3 protein. The sample includes a few hundred thousand distinct CDR3 sequences, 9.5% to 15% of them seen just once. This specimen consisted of CD4+ T cells sorted from PBMCs, obtained 15 days after the yellow fever booster vaccination. The V call is TRBV7-2, the J call TRBJ1-1, with D perhaps matching TRBD1 (5 bases). This TCR was recovered from a man younger than 30 who received the YFV17D yellow fever vaccine. The CDR3 DNA reads TGTGCCAGCAGCCCTCGTGCAGGGAGAATTGAAGCTTTCTTT. Its protein is CASSPRAGRIEAFF.